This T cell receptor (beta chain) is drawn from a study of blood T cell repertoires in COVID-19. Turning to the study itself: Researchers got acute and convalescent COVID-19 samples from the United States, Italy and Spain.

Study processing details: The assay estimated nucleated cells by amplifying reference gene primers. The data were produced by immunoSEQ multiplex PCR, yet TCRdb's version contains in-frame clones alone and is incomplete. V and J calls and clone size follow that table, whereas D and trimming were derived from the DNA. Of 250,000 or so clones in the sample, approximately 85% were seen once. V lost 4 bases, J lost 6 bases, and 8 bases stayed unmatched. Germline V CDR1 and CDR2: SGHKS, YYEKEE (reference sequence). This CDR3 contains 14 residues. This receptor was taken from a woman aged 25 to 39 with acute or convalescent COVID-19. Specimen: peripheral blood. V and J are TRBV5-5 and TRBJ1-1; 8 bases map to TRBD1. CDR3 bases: TGTGCCAGCAGCCCCTGGACAGGGACGGCTGAAGCTTTCTTT. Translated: CASSPWTGTAEAFF.